This T cell receptor (beta chain) was retrieved from a study of molecular identifiers for immune sequencing clone quantification. In the study overall: In replicates, RNA from around 20,000 or 100,000 naive CD8 cells was divided five ways and four parts were sequenced. Study outcomes and limitations: Under 1% of molecules in naive cells, but over 98% of effector molecules, belonged to clones above 20 RNA copies.

Looked up from germline, CDR1 is GTSNPN and CDR2 is SVGIG (reference sequence). This CDR3 region has 14 residues. With 3 bases removed from V and 4 bases from J, the gap between germline ends came to 10 bases. Sorted cells numbering roughly 19,000 to 1,000,000, with 10%, 30% or 50% RNA, yielded the naive CD8 libraries. Researchers sorted naive CD8 T cells as cells that were CD8+CD4-CCR7+CD45RA+. In its sample, this clonotype ranks as medium-sized. Its antigen is not known. MiXCR, run by TCRdb on the PCR reads, gives a single entry per CDR3 protein. The sample records 8,000 to 11,000 distinct CDR3 sequences, roughly 19% being singletons.

This TCR came from a human donor in good health. Some libraries in this study had Jurkat cell RNA spiked in. The sample taken for sequencing was naive CD8+ T cells from blood, with Jurkat cell RNA spiked in. Subset given: FACS-sorted CD8+CD4-CCR7+CD45RA+ naive T cells. The V and J genes are TRBV30 and TRBJ2-6, with D unclear. CDR3 region: CAWRTEWGANVLTF. Written as DNA, the CDR3 is TGTGCCTGGAGGACGGAGTGGGGGGCCAACGTCCTGACTTTC. Looking up the rest from reference TRBV30 and TRBJ2-6 gives the full variable domain: SQTIHQWPATLVQPVGSPLSLECTVEGTSNPNLYWYRQAAGRGLQLLFYSVGIGQISSEVPQNLSASRPQDRQFILSSKKLLLSDSGFYLCAWRTEWGANVLTFGAGSRLTVL.